This T cell receptor beta chain was documented in a study of graft-versus-host responses after intestinal transplantation. On the study more broadly: Multivisceral, liver-intestinal, or isolated intestinal grafts were transplanted into recipients.

Study outcomes and limitations: HvG clone declines early post-transplant were associated with peak circulating GvH levels. Allografts from individuals with graft-donor T cell macrochimerism displayed high graft-versus-host to host-versus-graft clonal ratios.

The CDR3 is 20 amino acids. CDR1 is SGHAT, CDR2 FQNNGV, per germline. J lost 1 base, V lost 0 bases, and 15 bases had no gene match. Regarding this clone: As yet, its antigen is unknown.

Measured with immunoSEQ multiplex PCR; TCRdb has only the in-frame clones, and not every one. The sample has roughly 40,000 clones; approximately 95% are singletons. The sample was PBMCs, taken approximately 100 weeks after intestinal transplantation. The J gene is TRBJ1-1, the V gene TRBV11-2; the match to TRBD1 covers 9 bases. This receptor was identified in a human patient who received an intestinal transplant, so some T cells may come from the graft donor. As DNA, the CDR3 is TGTGCCAGCAGCTTAGATAGGGCTTCGGGACAGGGATGGAGGAACACTGAAGCTTTCTTT. It is translated as CASSLDRASGQGWRNTEAFF. Together with reference TRBV11-2 and TRBJ1-1, the CDR3 gives the full variable domain: EAGVAQSPRYKIIEKRQSVAFWCNPISGHATLYWYQQILGQGPKLLIQFQNNGVVDDSQLPKDRFSAERLKGVDSTLKIQPAKLEDSAVYLCASSLDRASGQGWRNTEAFFGQGTRLTVV.